The 20 T cell receptor beta chains listed next were all sequenced from one sample in a study of technical replicates of blood from several donors. Using immunoSEQ multiplex PCR, the repertoire was profiled, and TCRdb retains in-frame clones only, with some absent. This sample carries under 95,000 clones, 95% of them seen once, and the ten largest clones take more than 0.2%. The material sequenced was T cells isolated from PBMCs. The receptor source for this set is a human donor in good health.

The CDR3: CASSSDRGQYEQYF. CDR3 in DNA: TGCGCCAGCAGCTCAGACAGGGGGCAGTACGAGCAGTACTTC. The chain uses TRBV5-1 and TRBJ2-5; 10 bases are a match to TRBD1. The tail of the sequence fits TRBJ2-7 better, so the J call may be wrong. Germline V gene data show CDR1 as SGHRS and CDR2 as YFSETQ. The CDR3 is made up of 14 amino acids.

This chain uses TRBV7-3 with TRBJ2-3; maybe TRBD2 (6 bases). Germline CDR1 is SGHTA and CDR2 is FQGTGA. Trimming shortened V by 5 bases and J by 2 bases, and 14 bases separated the two germline ends. CDR3 size: 15 residues. The CDR3 is CASSATSHSTDTQYF. CDR3 sequence (DNA): TGTGCCAGCAGCGCAACTAGCCACTCCACAGATACGCAGTATTTT.

J is TRBJ1-1 and V is TRBV18, with a weak D call TRBD1 (6 bases). Trimming pared 5 bases from V and 4 bases from J, leaving 11 bases between. CDR3 size: 13 residues. Germline V gene data show CDR1 as KGHSH and CDR2 as LQKENI. The CDR3 DNA follows: TGTGCCAGCTCATTCCAGGGGACCACTGAAGCTTTCTTT. It encodes CASSFQGTTEAFF.

V is TRBV4-1 and J is TRBJ1-4; D uncertain. The V gene lost 2 bases and the J gene lost 0 bases, with 16 bases spanning the gap. The CDR3 totals 18 residues. Germline V gives CDR1 MGHRA, CDR2 YSYEKL. CDR3 DNA: TGCGCCAGCAGCCAATTCCCCCTAGCGATGACAACTAATGAAAAACTGTTTTTT. As protein: CASSQFPLAMTTNEKLFF.

The gene calls are TRBV18 and TRBJ1-2; 9 bases align to TRBD1. The CDR3 extends over 16 amino acids. Looked up from germline, CDR1 is KGHSH and CDR2 is LQKENI. V dropped 2 bases and J dropped 7; count of bases not matched to a gene: 11. DNA of the CDR3: TGTGCCAGCTCACCAACCCGGACAGGGGATTTTGGTGGCTACACCTTC. It specifies CASSPTRTGDFGGYTF.

The chain uses TRBV7-8 and TRBJ2-3; the match to TRBD2 covers 11 bases. Germline V gene data show CDR1 as SGHVS and CDR2 as FQNEAQ. The ends lost 1 base at V and 5 bases at J; junction bases unmatched: 5. The CDR3 runs to 16 residues. The CDR3 nucleotides read TGTGCCAGCAGCTTAGAACTAGCGGGGGTAATAGATACGCAGTATTTT. As protein: CASSLELAGVIDTQYF.

The chain carries TRBV5-1 and TRBJ2-3; 11 bases align to TRBD2. Per germline, CDR1 SGHRS and CDR2 YFSETQ. CDR3 length equals 16 residues. V shed 7 bases and J 0 bases; nucleotides not matched to a gene: 7. The CDR3 is CASARTSGSSTDTQYF. The CDR3 DNA reads as TGCGCCAGCGCACGAACTAGCGGGAGCAGCACAGATACGCAGTATTTT.

This chain connects TRBV27 to TRBJ2-2, with 7 bases lining up with TRBD2. The CDR3 runs 16 residues. Per the germline V gene, CDR1 is MNHEY and CDR2 is SMNVEV (reference sequence). V lost 6 bases to trimming and J lost 5 bases; unmatched junction nucleotides: 12. This chain's CDR3 is CASRGGGVGGTGELFF. The DNA of the CDR3 is TGTGCCAGCAGAGGCGGGGGTGTGGGAGGAACCGGGGAGCTGTTTTTT.

The CDR3 sequence: CASSIPAGLSYEQYF. The CDR3, as DNA: TGTGCCAGCAGCATCCCAGCGGGGCTTTCCTACGAGCAGTACTTC. The chain is built from TRBV7-9 and TRBJ2-7, with 7 nucleotides matching TRBD2. Germline V CDR1 and CDR2: SEHNR, FQNEAQ (reference sequence). This CDR3 spans 15 amino acids. Unmatched junction bases numbered 8, after V lost 5 bases and J lost 1 base.

J is TRBJ1-1 and V is TRBV9; D unclear. V shed 2 bases and J shed 2 bases, with 7 bases lying between them. From germline, CDR1 is SGDLS and CDR2 YYNGEE. The CDR3 covers 13 residues. The CDR3 reads CASSVTYNTEAFF. CDR3 nucleotides: TGTGCCAGCAGCGTTACCTATAACACTGAAGCTTTCTTT.

The rearrangement joins TRBV6-5 to TRBJ2-5; tentative D call: TRBD2 (5 bases). CDR3 length equals 14 residues. The V end was cut by 2 bases, the J end by 7 bases, with 14 bases between. Germline lookup yields CDR1 MNHEY and CDR2 SVGAGI. CDR3 DNA sequence: TGTGCCAGCAGTTACGCGGGCCAACCAGGGACCCAGTACTTC. It encodes CASSYAGQPGTQYF.

The chain uses TRBV6-5 and TRBJ2-7; weak D call: TRBD1 (5 bases). The CDR3 contains 13 residues. Germline lookup yields CDR1 MNHEY and CDR2 SVGAGI. Trimming removed 7 bases from V and 2 bases from J, with 12 bases in between. CDR3 in amino acids: CASTQTATYEQYF. Written as DNA, the CDR3 is TGTGCCAGCACCCAGACAGCCACCTACGAGCAGTACTTC.

The chain couples TRBV6-6 to TRBJ2-7; TRBD1 matches 7 bases. V lost 7 bases, J lost 1 base, and 10 bases stayed unmatched. The CDR3 runs 15 residues. Germline V gene sequence: CDR1 MNHNY, CDR2 SVGAGI (reference sequence). The CDR3 protein is CASKTWTGQSYEQYF. As DNA, the CDR3 is TGTGCCAGCAAAACCTGGACGGGACAGTCCTACGAGCAGTACTTC.

DNA of the CDR3: TGTGCCAGCAGTGAACTGAGCTCCTACAATGAGCAGTTCTTC. Translated: CASSELSSYNEQFF. J is TRBJ2-1 and V is TRBV25-1; no clear D. CDR1 and CDR2 (germline): MGHDK, SYGVNS. Deletions cut 2 bases from V and 0 bases from J, with 5 bases between. The CDR3 totals 14 residues.

This sequence joins TRBV18 and TRBJ2-1; TRBD2 matches 9 bases. Trimming took 0 bases from V and 6 from J; bases not matched to a gene: 9. The CDR3 totals 17 residues. CDR1 and CDR2 (germline): KGHSH, LQKENI. The CDR3 bases are TGTGCCAGCTCACCACCGATTACACTAGCGGGCATCAATGAGCAGTTCTTC. Residues: CASSPPITLAGINEQFF.

The gene calls are TRBV20-1 and TRBJ1-2; D is uncertain. CDR3 length: 9 amino acids. The germline V and J ends were trimmed by 5 bases and 6 bases, with 4 bases remaining between them. CDR1 and CDR2 from the germline V gene are DFQATT and SNEGSKA (reference sequence). CDR3 nucleotide sequence: TGCAGTGCTCCTAATGGCTACACCTTC. Amino acid sequence: CSAPNGYTF.

This clone has only a few counts. This chain links TRBV7-2 with TRBJ1-5; tentatively, D is TRBD1 (6 bases). CDR3 length: 13 residues. V shed 5 bases and J shed 6 bases, with 11 bases lying between them. CDR1 is SGHTA, CDR2 FQGNSA, per germline. The CDR3 loop reads CASSTQGGQPQHF. The DNA of the CDR3 is TGTGCCAGCAGCACCCAAGGGGGTCAGCCCCAGCATTTT.

The CDR3 coding sequence is TGTGCCAGCAGCTTAGAGGGCGGGTATCAGCCCCAGCATTTT. Its protein is CASSLEGGYQPQHF. The chain joins TRBV7-9 to TRBJ1-5; D is unclear. The germline CDR1 and CDR2 sequences are SEHNR and FQNEAQ (reference sequence). V was cut by 1 base and J by 5 bases, with 9 bases left in between. The CDR3 loop spans 14 amino acids.

The chain is built from TRBV9 and TRBJ2-5, with D tentatively TRBD1 (6 bases). Trimming removed 4 bases at V and 7 bases at J, with 20 bases between. Germline CDR1 is SGDLS and CDR2 is YYNGEE. The CDR3 spans 15 residues. The CDR3 reads CASSPFWVGAGTQYF. CDR3 sequence (DNA): TGTGCCAGCAGCCCTTTCTGGGTGGGGGCAGGGACCCAGTACTTC.

This chain joins TRBV5-1 and TRBJ2-1; tentative D call: TRBD2 (6 bases). Between the trimmed V and J ends, which lost 0 bases and 2 bases, there was a span of 12 bases. The CDR3 spans 16 residues. Germline V gene lookup returns CDR1 SGHRS and CDR2 YFSETQ. CDR3 nucleotides: TGCGCCAGCAGCTTGGAGGGACTGCTAGCCTACAATGAGCAGTTCTTC. Amino acids: CASSLEGLLAYNEQFF.